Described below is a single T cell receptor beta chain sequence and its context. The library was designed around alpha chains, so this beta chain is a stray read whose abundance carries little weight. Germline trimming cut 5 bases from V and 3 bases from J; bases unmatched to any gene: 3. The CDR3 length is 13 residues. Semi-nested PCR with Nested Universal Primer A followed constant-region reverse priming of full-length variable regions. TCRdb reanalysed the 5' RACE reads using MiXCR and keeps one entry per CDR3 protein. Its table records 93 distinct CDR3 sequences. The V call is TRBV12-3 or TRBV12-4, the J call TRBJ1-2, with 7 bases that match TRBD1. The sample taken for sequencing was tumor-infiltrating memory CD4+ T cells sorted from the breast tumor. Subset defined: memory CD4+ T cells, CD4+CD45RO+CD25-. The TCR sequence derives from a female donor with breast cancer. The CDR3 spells CASSLQGYYGYTF. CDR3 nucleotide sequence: TGTGCCAGCAGTCTACAGGGGTACTATGGCTACACCTTC.